The 14 T cell receptor beta chains below come from one sample, sequenced in a study of cytomegalovirus exposure and HLA in healthy donors. PCR amplification relied on 60 Vbeta primers (plus 13 Jbeta primers). Assay: immunoSEQ multiplex PCR; the TCRdb copy retains only in-frame clones and omits some. Seen here are 150,000 to 200,000 clones, around 62% observed once, and the top ten hold around 2.9%. Sequenced material: PBMCs. These TCRs come from a middle-aged man in good health and CMV-seronegative.

This clone was observed a handful of times. V is TRBV7-4 and J is TRBJ2-7; D unresolved. CDR3 length equals 15 residues. Per germline, CDR1 SGHVT and CDR2 SQSDAQ. V was cut by 5 bases and J by 1 base, with 15 bases left in between. CDR3 sequence: CASSQYQVFSYEQYF. CDR3 DNA sequence: TGTGCCAGCAGCCAATATCAGGTCTTTTCCTACGAGCAGTACTTC.

The chain combines TRBV6-5 with TRBJ2-1; tentatively, D is TRBD1 (6 bases). This CDR3 has 12 residues. The germline V gene encodes CDR1 MNHEY and CDR2 SVGAGI. V was pared by 6 bases and J by 9 bases, with 12 bases between. The CDR3 DNA is TGTGCCAGCAGAGGTAGGGACACTGAGCAGTTCTTC. It is translated as CASRGRDTEQFF.

The table lists this clone with a count of one. This rearrangement joins TRBV9 to TRBJ1-5; D is perhaps TRBD1 (6 bases). The germline gives CDR1 SGDLS, CDR2 YYNGEE. The CDR3 consists of 16 residues. With 2 bases removed from V and 2 bases from J, the gap between germline ends came to 14 bases. The CDR3 DNA follows: TGTGCCAGCAGCGTCAAGGGGGACGCCGGCAATCAGCCCCAGCATTTT. Encoded protein: CASSVKGDAGNQPQHF. Complete variable domain (other parts from reference TRBV9 and TRBJ1-5): DSGVTQTPKHLITATGQRVTLRCSPRSGDLSVYWYQQSLDQGLQFLIQYYNGEERAKGNILERFSAQQFPDLHSELNLSSLELGDSALYFCASSVKGDAGNQPQHFGDGTRLSIL.

The CDR3 DNA sequence: TGTGCCAGCAGCCGCCGGAGAGCGGGAGCGCAGGAGGAGCAGTTCTTC. This codes for CASSRRRAGAQEEQFF. The chain recombines TRBV14 with TRBJ2-1; 8 bases agree with TRBD2. This CDR3 has 16 amino acids. Germline lookup yields CDR1 SGHDN and CDR2 FVKESK. V lost 4 bases and J lost 10; bases outside the gene matches: 15.

The chain carries TRBV5-1 and TRBJ2-2, with 8 positions matching TRBD1. J lost 5 bases, V lost 2 bases, and 5 bases had no gene match. Germline CDR1 SGHRS, CDR2 YFSETQ. The CDR3 length is 15 residues. The CDR3 here is CASSLRQGRTGELFF. CDR3 coding DNA: TGCGCCAGCAGCTTAAGACAGGGGAGGACCGGGGAGCTGTTTTTT.

The sample holds a few counts of this clone. The genes are TRBV28 and TRBJ1-1; no clear D gene. The germline V gene encodes CDR1 MDHEN and CDR2 SYDVKM. The CDR3 consists of 15 residues. Trimming left V 5 bases short and J 1 base short, with 14 bases between. The CDR3 sequence is CASSHKLATNTEAFF. CDR3 sequence (DNA): TGTGCCAGCAGTCATAAACTAGCCACGAACACTGAAGCTTTCTTT. Drawing the rest from reference TRBV28 and TRBJ1-1, the complete variable domain is DVKVTQSSRYLVKRTGEKVFLECVQDMDHENMFWYRQDPGLGLRLIYFSYDVKMKEKGDIPEGYSVSREKKERFSLILESASTNQTSMYLCASSHKLATNTEAFFGQGTRLTVV.

The V call is TRBV12-5, the J call TRBJ2-1; D remains unclear. This CDR3 is 19 amino acids long. CDR1 and CDR2 from the germline V gene are LGHNT and FRNRAP. The V end lost 2 bases, the J end lost 5 bases, and 25 bases lay between the germline ends. The CDR3 spells CASGLSIVFGSPPNNEQFF. The CDR3 DNA reads as TGTGCTAGTGGTTTGTCAATCGTTTTCGGGTCGCCCCCTAACAATGAGCAGTTCTTC.

The chain has TRBV19 and TRBJ2-1, with D maybe TRBD1 (6 bases). CDR1 is LNHDA, CDR2 SQIVND, per germline (reference sequence). Trimming took 3 bases from V and 4 from J, leaving 13 bases between them. The CDR3 runs to 15 residues. The DNA of the CDR3 is TGTGCCAGTAGTATTATGGGCAGGGGTTACAATGAGCAGTTCTTC. This translates into CASSIMGRGYNEQFF.

This clone was detected only a few times. V and J are TRBV5-4 and TRBJ2-3; 7 bases are a match to TRBD2. CDR1 is SGHNT, CDR2 YYREEE, per germline (reference sequence). Trimming took 2 bases from V and 2 from J; bases not matched to a gene: 8. The CDR3 consists of 16 residues. CDR3 DNA: TGTGCCAGCAGCTTCGGGGGGTCAAGGCTCACAGATACGCAGTATTTT. Amino acid sequence: CASSFGGSRLTDTQYF.

This clone was detected only once. The chain has TRBV4-2 and TRBJ2-7; 8 nucleotides line up with TRBD2. The CDR3 totals 15 residues. Germline V gene data show CDR1 as LGHNA and CDR2 as YNFKEQ. J lost 1 base, V lost 1 base, and 3 bases had no gene match. In DNA form, the CDR3 reads TGTGCCAGCAGCCAAGTCGCGGGAGGTTCCTACGAGCAGTACTTC. It yields the protein CASSQVAGGSYEQYF.

The chain has TRBV6-6 and TRBJ1-5; D is undetermined. This CDR3 has 16 amino acids. The V and J ends lost 7 bases and 4 bases respectively, with 20 bases between them. The germline V gene encodes CDR1 MNHNY and CDR2 SVGAGI (reference sequence). In DNA, the CDR3 is TGTGCCAGCACCTCCTCGGGAAGAGCAAGGAATCAGCCCCAGCATTTT. Its translation is CASTSSGRARNQPQHF.

The chain couples TRBV6-6 to TRBJ2-7; 7 bases fit TRBD2. CDR1 MNHNY and CDR2 SVGAGI come from the germline V gene (reference sequence). This CDR3 spans 13 amino acids. J was trimmed by 3 bases and V by 4 bases; bases with no gene match: 3. The DNA of the CDR3 is TGTGCCAGCAGTTCGGGACTATACTACGAGCAGTACTTC. Residues: CASSSGLYYEQYF.

The chain has TRBV4-2 and TRBJ2-3, with 9 nucleotides matching TRBD2. This CDR3 comprises 18 residues. Germline V gene data show CDR1 as LGHNA and CDR2 as YNFKEQ. After removal of 4 bases from V and 1 base from J, the junction contained 12 bases not matched to a gene. The CDR3 DNA is TGTGCCAGCAGCCCGGGACTGTGGGTAGCGGGGGGCACAGATACGCAGTATTTT. It specifies CASSPGLWVAGGTDTQYF.

The gene calls are TRBV18 and TRBJ1-1; maybe TRBD1 (6 bases). Germline V gene data show CDR1 as KGHSH and CDR2 as LQKENI. CDR3 size: 16 residues. Trimming pared 6 bases from V and 3 bases from J, leaving 20 bases between. CDR3 residues: CASSLGGGETHTEAFF. Written as DNA, the CDR3 is TGTGCCAGCTCGCTAGGCGGGGGCGAAACACACACTGAAGCTTTCTTT. The full variable domain, completed using reference TRBV18 and TRBJ1-1, is NAGVMQNPRHLVRRRGQEARLRCSPMKGHSHVYWYRQLPEEGLKFMVYLQKENIIDESGMPKERFSAEFPKEGPSILRIQQVVRGDSAAYFCASSLGGGETHTEAFFGQGTRLTVV.